This T cell receptor (beta chain) was documented in a study of T cells in Graves' hyperthyroidism and ophthalmopathy. Regions amplified from RNA transcripts were the TCR beta CDR3 regions. TCR CDR3 underwent first-round RT-PCR with the HTBI primer set. TCRdb redid the calling of the multiplex PCR reads with MiXCR, one entry per CDR3 protein. The repertoire holds roughly 350,000 distinct CDR3 sequences, with 14% as singletons. Diagnoses used clinical symptoms, serum thyroxine and TRAb, thyroid ultrasound and orbital computed tomography. Study-level results: In blood, most of the thyroid clonotypes expanded above 0.001 were also present.

A few counts support this clonotype. The antigen remains unidentified. The CDR3 is 15 amino acids. V gave up 4 bases and J gave up 1 base, with 16 bases separating them. CDR1 is DFQATT, CDR2 SNEGSKA, per germline (reference sequence). The sample consisted of blood. This rearrangement joins TRBV20-1 to TRBJ1-1; D remains ambiguous. The sequence was collected from a woman between 25 and 40 years old with Graves' ophthalmopathy. The CDR3 coding sequence is TGCAGTGCTAAGTTAGTAGGAGACTGGAACACTGAAGCTTTCTTT. This translates into CSAKLVGDWNTEAFF.